This passage covers 4 T cell receptor beta chains from one sample sequenced in a study of siplizumab effects on memory and regulatory T cells. Using immunoSEQ multiplex PCR, the repertoire was profiled, and TCRdb retains in-frame clones only, with some absent. The sample shows about 100,000 clones, 92% of them seen only once. Sequencing used CD4+ T cells sorted from blood. Receptors were obtained from a human donor in good health.

This clone was observed a single time. V and J are TRBV30 and TRBJ1-6, with TRBD1 as a possible D gene (6 bases). V dropped 2 bases and J dropped 4 bases, with 12 bases sitting between them. The germline CDR1 and CDR2 sequences are GTSNPN and SVGIG (reference sequence). The CDR3 has 15 amino acids. The CDR3 reads CAWSLGQFYNSPLHF. The CDR3 DNA reads as TGTGCCTGGAGTCTCGGACAGTTTTATAATTCACCCCTCCACTTT.

V and J are TRBV9 and TRBJ2-5; no firm D call. The V gene lost 3 bases and the J gene lost 1 base, with 7 bases spanning the gap. Per the germline V gene, CDR1 is SGDLS and CDR2 is YYNGEE. This CDR3 spans 13 amino acids. The DNA for the CDR3 is TGTGCCAGCAGCGCAGGAACCCAAGAGACCCAGTACTTC. Its translation is CASSAGTQETQYF. The variable domain in full, with the rest retrieved from reference TRBV9 and TRBJ2-5, is DSGVTQTPKHLITATGQRVTLRCSPRSGDLSVYWYQQSLDQGLQFLIQYYNGEERAKGNILERFSAQQFPDLHSELNLSSLELGDSALYFCASSAGTQETQYFGPGTRLLVL.

This chain links TRBV27 with TRBJ2-2; 9 bases agree with TRBD2. Germline CDR1 is MNHEY and CDR2 is SMNVEV (reference sequence). This CDR3 has 18 residues. The V and J ends lost 9 bases and 3 bases, in that order; junction bases with no gene match: 17. The CDR3 here is CASRGTGASGKYTGELFF. CDR3 coding DNA: TGTGCCAGTAGGGGAACCGGGGCTAGCGGGAAATACACCGGGGAGCTGTTTTTT.

This clone was seen only once. The chain couples TRBV5-5 to TRBJ1-1; D unclear. Germline CDR1 SGHKS, CDR2 YYEKEE (reference sequence). CDR3 length: 15 amino acids. V was trimmed by 4 bases and J by 1 base, leaving 14 bases between them. CDR3 bases: TGTGCCAGCAGCCCCGTGGTGGTGAGGAACACTGAAGCTTTCTTT. This codes for CASSPVVVRNTEAFF.